This T cell receptor beta chain was recorded in a study of Graves' ophthalmopathy and Graves' hyperthyroidism. Whole-study results and caveats: Most thyroid-expanded clonotypes exceeding 0.001 frequency were also found in blood.

Patients with other autoimmune diseases, uncontrolled infections, pregnancy or lactation were excluded. CDR3 size: 14 residues. CDR1 DFQATT and CDR2 SNEGSKA come from the germline V gene (reference sequence). On this clonotype itself: Its cognate antigen is unknown. At one of its ends the junction is not consistent with the germline gene, which may arise from a read error.

For repertoire sequencing, the TCR beta CDR3 regions were amplified from RNA transcripts. A first-round RT-PCR used HTBI primers, followed by a second-round multiplex PCR. MiXCR, run by TCRdb on the multiplex PCR reads, gives a single entry per CDR3 protein. Of over a million distinct CDR3 sequences listed, less than 45% were seen once; the top ten hold more than 9.5%. The V and J genes are TRBV20-1 and TRBJ2-7; 7 bases line up with TRBD1. The sequence derives from an adult man with Graves' hyperthyroidism. The sample comprised peripheral blood or thyroid tissue (not recorded which). The CDR3 sequence is CSARDGTATYEQYF. As DNA, the CDR3 is TGCAGTGCCAGAGACGGGACAGCCACCTACGAGCAGTACTTC.